This passage covers 20 T cell receptor beta chains from one sample sequenced in a study of blood T cell repertoires in COVID-19 (TCRdb year 2020). Libraries were constructed by the immunoSEQ multiplex PCR assay. TCRdb carries this immuneACCESS record with in-frame sequences only. Its versions omit some clonotypes, under half of them owing to an unresolved V gene in the studies checked, with the rest unexplained. Across this sample there are 200,000 to 250,000 clones, with approximately 80% seen only once. Of the sample, 13% falls within the top ten clones. The sequenced material came from peripheral blood. The receptors stem from a human donor in a cohort sampled during active COVID-19.

The chain links TRBV29-1 to TRBJ2-1; no clear D. Germline loops: CDR1 SQVTM, CDR2 ANQGSEA. CDR3 length equals 14 residues. Trimming shortened V by 4 bases and J by 0 bases, and 10 bases separated the two germline ends. The CDR3 region has the DNA TGCAGCGTTGTTAGAGAGAGCTCCTACAATGAGCAGTTCTTC. It codes for CSVVRESSYNEQFF.

The rearrangement joins TRBV6-2 or TRBV6-3 to TRBJ1-5, with unresolved D. The V gene's germline CDR1 is MNHEY and CDR2 SVGEGT. This CDR3 is built from 16 residues. The germline V and J ends were trimmed by 2 bases and 0 bases, with 11 bases remaining between them. The CDR3 sequence: CASSYRREYSNQPQHF. The DNA of the CDR3 is TGTGCCAGCAGTTACCGGAGGGAATATAGCAATCAGCCCCAGCATTTT.

The gene calls are TRBV19 and TRBJ1-2, with TRBD1 matching over 9 bases. This CDR3 has 17 residues. Germline CDR1 and CDR2: LNHDA and SQIVND (reference sequence). V was clipped by 3 bases and J by 5 bases; unmatched bases: 13. In DNA form, the CDR3 reads TGTGCCAGTAGTATTGGGGACAGGGCCTTCTCGGGTTATGGCTACACCTTC. This encodes CASSIGDRAFSGYGYTF.

The CDR3 loop reads CASSVGASGQGINQPQHF. The CDR3 DNA sequence: TGTGCCAGCAGCGTAGGGGCCTCGGGACAGGGGATAAATCAGCCCCAGCATTTT. The chain employs TRBV27 and TRBJ1-5; TRBD1 aligns across 10 bases. The germline CDR1 and CDR2 sequences are MNHEY and SMNVEV (reference sequence). V was pared by 6 bases and J by 4 bases, with 15 bases of the junction left unmatched. The CDR3 loop spans 18 amino acids.

J is TRBJ2-2 and V is TRBV27, with 11 bases identical to TRBD2. This CDR3 contains 17 residues. The germline CDR1 and CDR2 sequences are MNHEY and SMNVEV (reference sequence). The ends lost 6 bases at V and 6 bases at J; junction bases unmatched: 12. The CDR3 DNA follows: TGTGCCAGCAGGGTGACTAGCGGGGAAGGGATGTCCGGGGAGCTGTTTTTT. It specifies CASRVTSGEGMSGELFF.

This rearrangement joins TRBV29-1 to TRBJ2-1, with 8 bases aligning to TRBD2. Trimming removed 5 bases from V and 4 bases from J; junction bases left unmatched: 7. Germline V gene lookup returns CDR1 SQVTM and CDR2 ANQGSEA. The CDR3 contains 14 residues. For the CDR3, the DNA is TGCAGCGTTTTGGAGCGGGGGACTTACAATGAGCAGTTCTTC. Encoded protein: CSVLERGTYNEQFF.

This CDR3 is CASSFYPGQGTKNIQYF. The DNA for the CDR3 is TGTGCCAGCAGCTTCTATCCCGGACAGGGGACCAAAAACATTCAGTACTTC. The chain couples TRBV7-2 to TRBJ2-4, with 9 bases lining up with TRBD1. This CDR3 is built from 17 residues. V dropped 3 bases and J dropped 2; count of bases not matched to a gene: 8. Germline V CDR1 and CDR2: SGHTA, FQGNSA.

The rearrangement links TRBV5-1 to TRBJ2-7; no clear D gene. This CDR3 has 14 residues. Germline V gene lookup returns CDR1 SGHRS and CDR2 YFSETQ. The V end lost 2 bases, the J end lost 0 bases, and 9 bases lay between the germline ends. The CDR3 protein is CASSLGSSSYEQYF. CDR3 in DNA: TGCGCCAGCAGCTTAGGTAGCTCCTCCTACGAGCAGTACTTC.

The genes are TRBV28 and TRBJ1-4; a weak D match, TRBD1 (6 bases). Germline assignment: CDR1 MDHEN and CDR2 SYDVKM. The CDR3 is 16 amino acids. The ends were cut back, 3 bases at V and 4 bases at J, with 15 bases in the middle. CDR3 nucleotides: TGTGCCAGCAGTTTCAATACAGGGTCCCTTAATGAAAAACTGTTTTTT. Amino acid sequence: CASSFNTGSLNEKLFF.

The chain links TRBV28 to TRBJ1-5, with D tentatively TRBD1 (5 bases). CDR3 size: 14 residues. Trimming shortened V by 4 bases and J by 7 bases, and 14 bases separated the two germline ends. The germline V gene has CDR1 MDHEN and CDR2 SYDVKM. The CDR3 bases are TGTGCCAGCAGTTCCTACAGGAGTGTCCAGCCCCAGCATTTT. This codes for CASSSYRSVQPQHF.

This rearrangement joins TRBV19 to TRBJ1-1; no clear D gene. CDR1 is LNHDA and CDR2 is SQIVND in the germline V gene (reference sequence). V lost 6 bases, J lost 4 bases, and 15 bases lay in between. CDR3 length equals 14 residues. In DNA, the CDR3 is TGTGCCAGTAGCCTTCAAGCCCGAGGCACTGAAGCTTTCTTT. Its protein product is CASSLQARGTEAFF. Supplemented by reference TRBV19 and TRBJ1-1, the full variable domain reads DGGITQSPKYLFRKEGQNVTLSCEQNLNHDAMYWYRQDPGQGLRLIYYSQIVNDFQKGDIAEGYSVSREKKESFPLTVTSAQKNPTAFYLCASSLQARGTEAFFGQGTRLTVV.

CDR3 in amino acids: CASGARRETYEQYF. CDR3 in DNA: TGTGCCAGCGGTGCGAGGCGGGAGACCTACGAGCAGTACTTC. The chain joins TRBV2 to TRBJ2-7; the match to TRBD2 covers 7 bases. Losses at the gene ends were 8 bases for V and 2 bases for J; bases not matched to a gene: 9. Per the germline V gene, CDR1 is SNHLY and CDR2 is FYNNEI. The CDR3 is made up of 14 amino acids.

This chain joins TRBV10-2 and TRBJ2-6, with 7 bases aligning to TRBD2. Losses at the gene ends were 6 bases for V and 1 base for J; bases not matched to a gene: 6. The CDR3 loop spans 16 amino acids. From germline, CDR1 is WSHSY and CDR2 SAAADI. CDR3 amino acids: CASRPSGGSGANVLTF. Written as DNA, the CDR3 is TGCGCCAGCAGGCCGTCGGGGGGTTCTGGGGCCAACGTCCTGACTTTC.

The chain has TRBV4-2 and TRBJ2-1; TRBD1 agrees at 10 bases. V gave up 6 bases and J gave up 4 bases; unmatched junction bases: 9. The CDR3 sequence is 16 residues long. Germline V lookup: CDR1 LGHNA, CDR2 YNFKEQ. DNA for the CDR3: TGTGCCAGCAGTCTACGATCGGGACAGGGGTACAATGAGCAGTTCTTC. It translates to CASSLRSGQGYNEQFF.

This clone was picked up one time. The rearrangement uses TRBV27 and TRBJ1-5; perhaps TRBD1 as D (6 bases). The CDR3 loop spans 14 amino acids. The germline V gene has CDR1 MNHEY and CDR2 SMNVEV (reference sequence). The DNA of the CDR3 is TGTGGACACCGGGACACAAGTAGCAATCAGCCCCAGCATTTT. This sequence encodes CGHRDTSSNQPQHF.

This rearrangement joins TRBV7-2 to TRBJ2-2; a possible D gene is TRBD2 (5 bases). Looked up from germline, CDR1 is SGHTA and CDR2 is FQGNSA. This CDR3 spans 14 amino acids. Trimming shortened V by 5 bases and J by 3 bases, and 10 bases separated the two germline ends. CDR3 sequence reads: CASSQDGDTGELFF. The DNA for the CDR3 is TGTGCCAGCAGCCAAGACGGGGACACCGGGGAGCTGTTTTTT.

The chain uses TRBV2 and TRBJ1-4; TRBD1 matches 7 bases. Germline loops: CDR1 SNHLY, CDR2 FYNNEI. With 4 bases clipped from V and 0 bases from J, the junction kept 17 bases outside the gene matches. This CDR3 has 20 residues. The CDR3: CASSVYRDRPEVATNEKLFF. The DNA of the CDR3 is TGTGCCAGCAGTGTGTATCGGGACAGACCTGAAGTTGCAACTAATGAAAAACTGTTTTTT. Combining the CDR3 with reference TRBV2 and TRBJ1-4 gives the whole variable domain EPEVTQTPSHQVTQMGQEVILRCVPISNHLYFYWYRQILGQKVEFLVSFYNNEISEKSEIFDDQFSVERPDGSNFTLKIRSTKLEDSAMYFCASSVYRDRPEVATNEKLFFGSGTQLSVL.

The CDR3 loop is CASSTPGAAVGTQYF. The CDR3 nucleotides are TGTGCCAGCAGCACCCCAGGGGCCGCTGTTGGGACCCAGTACTTC. The genes are TRBV5-4 and TRBJ2-5; D is possibly TRBD1 (6 bases). V lost 4 bases, J lost 7 bases, and 20 bases lay in between. Germline loops: CDR1 SGHNT, CDR2 YYREEE (reference sequence). CDR3 length equals 15 residues.

V and J are TRBV5-4 and TRBJ2-7; D perhaps matches TRBD1 (5 bases). Germline V gene sequence: CDR1 SGHNT, CDR2 YYREEE (reference sequence). Deletions cut 0 bases from V and 2 bases from J, with 9 bases between. CDR3 size: 14 residues. Here the CDR3 reads CASSLEQDTYEQYF. DNA for the CDR3: TGTGCCAGCAGCTTGGAACAGGACACCTACGAGCAGTACTTC.

The V and J genes are TRBV24-1 and TRBJ2-3, with D possibly being TRBD2 (6 bases). The CDR3 runs to 16 residues. V lost 7 bases and J 5 bases, leaving 21 bases between the germline ends. Germline CDR1 and CDR2: KGHDR and SFDVKD. CDR3 residues: CATSTNRDSLLDTQYF. In DNA, the CDR3 is TGTGCCACCAGCACCAACCGGGACTCCCTCCTAGATACGCAGTATTTT.